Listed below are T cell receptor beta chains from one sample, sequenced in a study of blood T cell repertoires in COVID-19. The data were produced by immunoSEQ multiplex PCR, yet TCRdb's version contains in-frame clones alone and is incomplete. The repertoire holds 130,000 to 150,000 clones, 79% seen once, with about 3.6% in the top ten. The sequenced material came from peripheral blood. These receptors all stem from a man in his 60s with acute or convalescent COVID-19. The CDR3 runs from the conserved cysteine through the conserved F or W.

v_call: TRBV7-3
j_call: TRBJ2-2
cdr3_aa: CASSQLAGGAGELFF

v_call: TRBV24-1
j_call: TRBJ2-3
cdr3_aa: CATAPGQGLTDTQYF

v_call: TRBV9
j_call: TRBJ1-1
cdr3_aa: CASSVREATEAFF

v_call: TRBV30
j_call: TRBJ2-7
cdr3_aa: CAWKTGSSYEQYF

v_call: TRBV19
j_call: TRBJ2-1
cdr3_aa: CASSMSSGSPYNEQFF

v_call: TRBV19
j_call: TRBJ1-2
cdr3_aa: CASTKVGALDGYTF

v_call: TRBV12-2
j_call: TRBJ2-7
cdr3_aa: CASRLPEQYF

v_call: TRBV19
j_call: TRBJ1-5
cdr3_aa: CASSILGGPQHF

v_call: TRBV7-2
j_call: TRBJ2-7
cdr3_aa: CASSLMVAGVHEQYF

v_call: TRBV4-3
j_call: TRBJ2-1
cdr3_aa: CASSQEGRTTYNEQFF

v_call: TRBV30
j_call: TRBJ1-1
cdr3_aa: CAWSVLGNTEAFF

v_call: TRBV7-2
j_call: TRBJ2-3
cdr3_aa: CASSLVDSRDTQYF

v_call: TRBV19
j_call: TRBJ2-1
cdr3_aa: CASMRRVGNEQFF

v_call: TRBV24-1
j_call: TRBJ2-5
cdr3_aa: CATSEAEGPGLETQYF

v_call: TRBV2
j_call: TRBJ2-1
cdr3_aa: CASQSGDSSYNEQFF

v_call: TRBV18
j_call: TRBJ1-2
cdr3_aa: CASSLSGEERYTF

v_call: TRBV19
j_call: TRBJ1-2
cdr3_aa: CASRRDLWEGYTF

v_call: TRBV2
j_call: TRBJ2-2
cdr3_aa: CASGIGGSGELFF

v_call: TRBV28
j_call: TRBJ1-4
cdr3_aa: CASRVGQREKLFF

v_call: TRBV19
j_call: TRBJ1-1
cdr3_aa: CASSGSGVPTEAFF

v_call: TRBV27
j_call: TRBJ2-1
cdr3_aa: CASSRGGSNEQFF

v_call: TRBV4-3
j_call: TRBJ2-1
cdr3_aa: CASSQGSSRSSYNEQFF

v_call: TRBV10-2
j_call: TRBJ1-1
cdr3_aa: CASTGQINTEAFF

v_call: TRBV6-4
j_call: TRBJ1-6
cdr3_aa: CASSDGGISYNSPLHF

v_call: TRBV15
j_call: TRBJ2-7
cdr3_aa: CATSRAGDPREQYF

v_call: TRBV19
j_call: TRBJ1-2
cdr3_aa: CASTPGANYGYTF

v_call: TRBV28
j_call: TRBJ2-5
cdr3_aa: CASSLQVSYQETQYF

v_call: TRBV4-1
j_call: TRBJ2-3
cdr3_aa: CASSQLAKVTDTQYF

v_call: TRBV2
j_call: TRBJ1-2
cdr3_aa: CASFWTGSGYTF

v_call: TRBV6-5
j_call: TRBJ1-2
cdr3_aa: CASRGQGAGNYGYTF

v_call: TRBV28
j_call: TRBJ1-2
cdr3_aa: CASRRQGLNYGYTF

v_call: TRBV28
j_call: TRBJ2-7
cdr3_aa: CASSTVDRGYEQYF

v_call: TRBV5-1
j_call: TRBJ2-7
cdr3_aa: CASSFRPTSGPYEQYF

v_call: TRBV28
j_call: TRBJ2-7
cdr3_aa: CASSLSTGFEQYF

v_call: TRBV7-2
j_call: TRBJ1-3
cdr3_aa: CASSLRGAWAGSGNTIYF

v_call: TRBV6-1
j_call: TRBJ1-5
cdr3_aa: CASSEDQGYNQPQHF

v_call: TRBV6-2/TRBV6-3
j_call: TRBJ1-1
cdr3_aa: CASSRALEAFF

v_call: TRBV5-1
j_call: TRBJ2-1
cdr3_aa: CASSLTSGRFYNEQFF

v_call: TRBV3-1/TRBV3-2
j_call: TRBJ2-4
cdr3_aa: CASSQDRQAFNIQYF

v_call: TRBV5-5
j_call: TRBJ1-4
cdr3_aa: CASSLGTGSREKLFF

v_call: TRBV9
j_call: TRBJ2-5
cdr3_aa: CASSVASGRETQYF

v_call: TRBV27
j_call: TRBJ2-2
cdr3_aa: CASSPGSGRFTGELFF

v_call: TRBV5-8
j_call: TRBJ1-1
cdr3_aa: CASGRDPANTEAFF